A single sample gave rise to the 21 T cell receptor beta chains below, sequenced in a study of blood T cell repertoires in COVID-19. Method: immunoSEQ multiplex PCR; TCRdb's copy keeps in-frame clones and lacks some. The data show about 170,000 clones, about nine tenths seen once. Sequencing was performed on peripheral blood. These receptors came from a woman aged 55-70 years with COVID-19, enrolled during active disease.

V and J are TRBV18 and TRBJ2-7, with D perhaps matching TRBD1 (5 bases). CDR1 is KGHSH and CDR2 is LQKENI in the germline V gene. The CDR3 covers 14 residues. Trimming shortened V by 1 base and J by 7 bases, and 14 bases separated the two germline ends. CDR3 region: CASSPLPTGEEQYF. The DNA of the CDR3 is TGTGCCAGCTCACCACTTCCAACAGGTGAAGAGCAGTACTTC.

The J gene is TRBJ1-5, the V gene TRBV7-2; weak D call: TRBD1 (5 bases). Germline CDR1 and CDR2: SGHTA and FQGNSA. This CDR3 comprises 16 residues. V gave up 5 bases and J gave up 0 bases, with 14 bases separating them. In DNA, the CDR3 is TGTGCCAGCAGCCCCGACCGGGACTTTAGCAATCAGCCCCAGCATTTT. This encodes CASSPDRDFSNQPQHF.

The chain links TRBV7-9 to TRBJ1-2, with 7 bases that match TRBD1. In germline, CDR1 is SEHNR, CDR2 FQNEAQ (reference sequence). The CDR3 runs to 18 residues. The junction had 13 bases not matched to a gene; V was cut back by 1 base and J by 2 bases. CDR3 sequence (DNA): TGTGCCAGCAGCTTAGTCCCTTTACCGGGACAGCTAAACTATGGCTACACCTTC. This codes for CASSLVPLPGQLNYGYTF.

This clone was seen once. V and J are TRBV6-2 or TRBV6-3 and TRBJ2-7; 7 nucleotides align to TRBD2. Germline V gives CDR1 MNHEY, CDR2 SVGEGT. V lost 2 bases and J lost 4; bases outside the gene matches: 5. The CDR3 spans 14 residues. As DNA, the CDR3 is TGTGCCAGCAGTTACGGCGGGAGAACGTACGAGCAGTACTTC. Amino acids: CASSYGGRTYEQYF.

CDR3 DNA: TGTGCCAGTCGGACTGAGAGCTCCTACGAGCAGTACTTC. This gives the protein CASRTESSYEQYF. The V and J genes are TRBV12-3 or TRBV12-4 and TRBJ2-7, with a tentative D call TRBD2 (5 bases). The CDR3 spans 13 residues. Deletions cut 9 bases from V and 0 bases from J, with 12 bases between.

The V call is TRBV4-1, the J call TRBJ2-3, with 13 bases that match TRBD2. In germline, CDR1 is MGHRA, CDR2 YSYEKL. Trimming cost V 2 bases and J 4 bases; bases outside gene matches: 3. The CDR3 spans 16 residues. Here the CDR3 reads CASSQRGLAGADTQYF. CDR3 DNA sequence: TGCGCCAGCAGCCAACGCGGACTAGCGGGAGCAGATACGCAGTATTTT.

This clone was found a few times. The CDR3 region is CASEASYMNTEAFF. CDR3 nucleotide sequence: TGTGCCAGCGAGGCGTCGTACATGAACACTGAAGCTTTCTTT. The rearrangement links TRBV7-2 to TRBJ1-1; D is unresolved. CDR1 is SGHTA and CDR2 is FQGNSA in the germline V gene. The CDR3 runs 14 residues. Trimming removed 8 bases from V and 0 bases from J, with 13 bases in between.

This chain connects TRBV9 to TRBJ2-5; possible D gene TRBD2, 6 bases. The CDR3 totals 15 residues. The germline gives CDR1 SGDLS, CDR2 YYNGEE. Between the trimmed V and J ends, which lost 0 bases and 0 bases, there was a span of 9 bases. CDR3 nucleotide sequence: TGTGCCAGCAGCGTAGTCGGGAGTAACCAAGAGACCCAGTACTTC. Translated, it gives CASSVVGSNQETQYF.

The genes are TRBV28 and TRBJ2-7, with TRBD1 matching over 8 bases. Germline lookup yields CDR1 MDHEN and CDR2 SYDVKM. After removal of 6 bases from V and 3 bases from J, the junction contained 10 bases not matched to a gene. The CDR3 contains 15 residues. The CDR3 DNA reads TGTGCCAGCAGGACACACAGGGGGGAGTTCTACGAGCAGTACTTC. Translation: CASRTHRGEFYEQYF.

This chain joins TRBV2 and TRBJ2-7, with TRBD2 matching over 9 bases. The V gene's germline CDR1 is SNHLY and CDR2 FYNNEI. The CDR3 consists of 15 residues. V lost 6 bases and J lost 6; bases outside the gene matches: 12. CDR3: CASSPVAGDLGEQYF. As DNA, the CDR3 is TGTGCCAGCAGCCCTGTAGCGGGAGACTTGGGCGAGCAGTACTTC.

In DNA form, the CDR3 reads TGTGCCAGCAGCCTCCCGAGGGGGGCCAACGTCCTGACTTTC. Amino acids: CASSLPRGANVLTF. The V and J genes are TRBV3-1 (or the pseudogene TRBV3-2) and TRBJ2-6; D is unclear. The CDR3 contains 14 residues. Germline lookup yields CDR1 LGHDT and CDR2 YNNKEL (reference sequence). V gave up 4 bases and J gave up 4 bases, with 8 bases separating them.

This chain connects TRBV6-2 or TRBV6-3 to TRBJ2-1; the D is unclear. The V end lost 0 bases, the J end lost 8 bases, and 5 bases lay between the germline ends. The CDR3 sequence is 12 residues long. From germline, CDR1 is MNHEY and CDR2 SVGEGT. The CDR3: CASSYSRYEQFF. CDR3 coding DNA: TGTGCCAGCAGTTACTCGAGATATGAGCAGTTCTTC.

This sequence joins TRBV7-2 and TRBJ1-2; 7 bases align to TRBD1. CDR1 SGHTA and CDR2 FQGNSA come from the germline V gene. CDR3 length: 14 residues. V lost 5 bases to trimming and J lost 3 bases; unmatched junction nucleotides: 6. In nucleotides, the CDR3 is TGTGCCAGCAGCCCGATAACAGGGGACTATGGCTACACCTTC. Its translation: CASSPITGDYGYTF.

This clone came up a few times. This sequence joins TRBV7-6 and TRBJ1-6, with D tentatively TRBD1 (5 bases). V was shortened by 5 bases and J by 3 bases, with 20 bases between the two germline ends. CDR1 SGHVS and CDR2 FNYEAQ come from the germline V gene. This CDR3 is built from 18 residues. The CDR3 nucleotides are TGTGCCAGCAGCCTCGGCCGGGGGACGGGGGGCTATAATTCACCCCTCCACTTT. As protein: CASSLGRGTGGYNSPLHF.

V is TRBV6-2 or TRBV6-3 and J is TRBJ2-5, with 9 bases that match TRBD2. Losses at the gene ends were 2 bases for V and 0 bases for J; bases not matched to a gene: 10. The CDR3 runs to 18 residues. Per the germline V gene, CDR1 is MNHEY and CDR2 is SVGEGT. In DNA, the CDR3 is TGTGCCAGCAGTTACAGGCGTAGCGGGAGAATCGACCAAGAGACCCAGTACTTC. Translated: CASSYRRSGRIDQETQYF.

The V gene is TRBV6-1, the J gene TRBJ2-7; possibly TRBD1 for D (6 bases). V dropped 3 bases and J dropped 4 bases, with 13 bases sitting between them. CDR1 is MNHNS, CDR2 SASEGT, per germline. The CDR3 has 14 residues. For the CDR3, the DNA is TGTGCCAGCAGTGAGACAGGCCCTTGGTACGAGCAGTACTTC. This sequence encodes CASSETGPWYEQYF.

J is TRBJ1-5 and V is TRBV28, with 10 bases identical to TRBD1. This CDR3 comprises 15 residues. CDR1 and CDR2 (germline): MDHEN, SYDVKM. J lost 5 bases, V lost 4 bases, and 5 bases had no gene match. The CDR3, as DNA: TGTGCCAGCAGTTCGGGACAGGGGAATTATCAGCCCCAGCATTTT. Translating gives CASSSGQGNYQPQHF.

CDR3 coding DNA: TGTGCCTGGAGTGAGCAGGGGGCAGGGTTCTTC. This codes for CAWSEQGAGFF. V usage is TRBV30 and J usage is TRBJ2-1; 8 nucleotides agree with TRBD1. Trimming removed 1 base from V and 15 bases from J; junction bases left unmatched: 5. The CDR3 is 11 amino acids. From germline, CDR1 is GTSNPN and CDR2 SVGIG (reference sequence).

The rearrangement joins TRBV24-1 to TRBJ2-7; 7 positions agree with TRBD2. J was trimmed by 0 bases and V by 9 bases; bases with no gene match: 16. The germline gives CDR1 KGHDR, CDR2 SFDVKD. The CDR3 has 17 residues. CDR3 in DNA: TGTGCCACCCAAAGCCCGAGGCTAGCGGATTTCTCCTACGAGCAGTACTTC. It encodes CATQSPRLADFSYEQYF.

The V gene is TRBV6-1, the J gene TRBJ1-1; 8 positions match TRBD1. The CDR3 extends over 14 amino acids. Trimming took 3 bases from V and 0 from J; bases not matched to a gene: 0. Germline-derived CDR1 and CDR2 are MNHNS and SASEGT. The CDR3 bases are TGTGCCAGCAGTGAGGACAGGGTGAACACTGAAGCTTTCTTT. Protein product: CASSEDRVNTEAFF.

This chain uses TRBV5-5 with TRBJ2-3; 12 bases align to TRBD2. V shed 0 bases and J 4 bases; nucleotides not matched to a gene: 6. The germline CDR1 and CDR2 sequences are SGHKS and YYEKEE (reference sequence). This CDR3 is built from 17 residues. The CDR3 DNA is TGTGCCAGCAGCTTGGGGCTAGCGGGAGGGCCCGCAGATACGCAGTATTTT. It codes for CASSLGLAGGPADTQYF.